This T cell receptor (beta chain) was captured in a study of T cells in localized non-small cell lung cancer. The study, taken as a whole, reports: Uninvolved adjacent lung showed the highest T cell clonality, exceeding tumor. For the top 100 tumor clones, a median roughly 53 also appeared in adjacent lung.

The germline V gene has CDR1 SEHNR and CDR2 FQNEAQ (reference sequence). The CDR3 length is 16 residues. Trimming at V came to 5 bases and at J to 2 bases, leaving 7 bases not matched to a gene. To note about this clone: As yet, its antigen is unknown.

Assay: immunoSEQ multiplex PCR; the TCRdb copy retains only in-frame clones and omits some. The data contain about 60,000 clones, 85% to 90% of them singletons. The TCR comes from a woman aged 40 to 75 with stage I lung adenocarcinoma. This sample comprised peripheral blood, obtained before any cancer treatment. This chain joins TRBV7-9 and TRBJ1-2; the match to TRBD1 covers 11 bases. This chain's CDR3 is CASSPGTGGKNYGYTF. The CDR3 DNA follows: TGTGCCAGCAGCCCCGGGACAGGGGGAAAAAACTATGGCTACACCTTC.